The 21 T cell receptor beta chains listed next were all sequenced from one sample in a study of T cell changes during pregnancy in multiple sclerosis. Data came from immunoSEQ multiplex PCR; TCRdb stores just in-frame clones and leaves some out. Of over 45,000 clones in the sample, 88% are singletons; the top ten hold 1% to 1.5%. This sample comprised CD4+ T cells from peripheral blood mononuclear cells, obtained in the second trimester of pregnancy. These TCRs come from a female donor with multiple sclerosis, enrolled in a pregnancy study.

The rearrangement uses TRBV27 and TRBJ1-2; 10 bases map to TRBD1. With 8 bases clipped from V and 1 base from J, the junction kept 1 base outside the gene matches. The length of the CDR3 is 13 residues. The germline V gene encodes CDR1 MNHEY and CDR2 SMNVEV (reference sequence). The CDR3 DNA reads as TGTGCCAGCGGACAGGGGGGTAACTATGGCTACACCTTC. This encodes CASGQGGNYGYTF.

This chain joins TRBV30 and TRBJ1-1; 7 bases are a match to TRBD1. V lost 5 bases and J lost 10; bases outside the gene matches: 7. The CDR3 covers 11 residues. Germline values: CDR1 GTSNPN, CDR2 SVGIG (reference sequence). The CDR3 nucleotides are TGTGCCTGGGGTAGAGGGGGCAGAGCTTTCTTT. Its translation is CAWGRGGRAFF.

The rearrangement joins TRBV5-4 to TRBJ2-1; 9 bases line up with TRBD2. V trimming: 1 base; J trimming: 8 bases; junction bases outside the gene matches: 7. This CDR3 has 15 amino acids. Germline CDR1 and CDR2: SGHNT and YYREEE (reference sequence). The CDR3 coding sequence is TGTGCCAGCAGCTTGTGGGCGGGAGGGACATATGAGCAGTTCTTC. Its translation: CASSLWAGGTYEQFF. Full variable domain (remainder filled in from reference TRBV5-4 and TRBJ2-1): ETGVTQSPTHLIKTRGQQVTLRCSSQSGHNTVSWYQQALGQGPQFIFQYYREEENGRGNFPPRFSGLQFPNYSSELNVNALELDDSALYLCASSLWAGGTYEQFFGPGTRLTVL.

In DNA form, the CDR3 reads TGTGCCAGCAGCTTAGGCGGGAGGGAATTAGATACGCAGTATTTT. It specifies CASSLGGRELDTQYF. This sequence joins TRBV7-2 and TRBJ2-3, with TRBD2 identical over 9 bases. After removal of 1 base from V and 5 bases from J, the junction contained 4 bases not matched to a gene. The germline V gene encodes CDR1 SGHTA and CDR2 FQGNSA. The CDR3 totals 15 residues.

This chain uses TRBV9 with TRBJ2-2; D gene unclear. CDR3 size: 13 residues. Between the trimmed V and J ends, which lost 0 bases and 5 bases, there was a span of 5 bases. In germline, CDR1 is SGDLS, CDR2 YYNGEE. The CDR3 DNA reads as TGTGCCAGCAGCGTAGTCGGGACCGGGGAGCTGTTTTTT. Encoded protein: CASSVVGTGELFF.

The CDR3 DNA reads as TGTGCCAGCAGCAAAGCTAGGGGGGGGCCACCCTACGAGCAGTACTTC. Translation: CASSKARGGPPYEQYF. This chain connects TRBV21-1 to TRBJ2-7; TRBD2 is the table's D call, not checked against the DNA. TRBV21-1 represents a pseudogene. The CDR3 is made up of 16 amino acids.

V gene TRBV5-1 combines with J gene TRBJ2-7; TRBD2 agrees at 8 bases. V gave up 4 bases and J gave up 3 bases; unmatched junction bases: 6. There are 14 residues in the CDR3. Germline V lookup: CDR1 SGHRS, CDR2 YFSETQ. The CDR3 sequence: CASSQTSEGYEQYF. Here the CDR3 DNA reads TGCGCCAGCAGCCAGACTAGCGAGGGCTACGAGCAGTACTTC.

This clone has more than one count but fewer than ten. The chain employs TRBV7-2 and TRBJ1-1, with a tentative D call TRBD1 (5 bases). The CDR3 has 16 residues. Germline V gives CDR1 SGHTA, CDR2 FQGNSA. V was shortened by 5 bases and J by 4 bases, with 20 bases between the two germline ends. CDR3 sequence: CASSRTGSGIGTEAFF. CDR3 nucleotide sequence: TGTGCCAGCAGCCGAACAGGTTCTGGTATTGGCACTGAAGCTTTCTTT.

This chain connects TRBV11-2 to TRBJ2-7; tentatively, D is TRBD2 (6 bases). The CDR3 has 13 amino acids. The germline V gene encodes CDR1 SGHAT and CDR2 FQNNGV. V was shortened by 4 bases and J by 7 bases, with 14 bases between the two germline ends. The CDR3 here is CASSSGVSGEQYF. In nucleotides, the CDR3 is TGTGCCAGCAGCTCGGGAGTGAGTGGGGAGCAGTACTTC.

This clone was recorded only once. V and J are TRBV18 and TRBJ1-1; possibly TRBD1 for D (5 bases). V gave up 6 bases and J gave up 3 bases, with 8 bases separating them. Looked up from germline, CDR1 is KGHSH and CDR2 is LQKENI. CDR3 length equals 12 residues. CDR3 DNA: TGTGCCAGCTCGGTACAGGACACTGAAGCTTTCTTT. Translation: CASSVQDTEAFF.

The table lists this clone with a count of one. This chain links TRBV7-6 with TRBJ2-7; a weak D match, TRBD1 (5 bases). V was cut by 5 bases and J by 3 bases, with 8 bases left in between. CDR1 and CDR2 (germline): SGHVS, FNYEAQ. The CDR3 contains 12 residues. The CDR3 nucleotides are TGTGCCAGCAGCCGACAGCTCTACGAGCAGTACTTC. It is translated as CASSRQLYEQYF.

For the CDR3, the DNA is TGTGCCAGCAGCCAAATAGCGGGGGGGGTGAATGAGCAGTTCTTC. It specifies CASSQIAGGVNEQFF. The rearrangement uses TRBV5-5 and TRBJ2-1; TRBD2 aligns across 11 bases. The length of the CDR3 is 15 residues. Germline V gives CDR1 SGHKS, CDR2 YYEKEE (reference sequence). The J segment lost 7 bases and the V segment lost 4 bases, leaving 7 bases of the junction unmatched.

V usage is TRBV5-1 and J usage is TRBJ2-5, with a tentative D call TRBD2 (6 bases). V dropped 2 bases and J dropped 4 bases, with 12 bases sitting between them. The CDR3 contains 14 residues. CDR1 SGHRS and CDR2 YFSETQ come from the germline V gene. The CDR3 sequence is CASSFASGLETQYF. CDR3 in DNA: TGCGCCAGCAGCTTCGCGAGCGGGTTAGAGACCCAGTACTTC.

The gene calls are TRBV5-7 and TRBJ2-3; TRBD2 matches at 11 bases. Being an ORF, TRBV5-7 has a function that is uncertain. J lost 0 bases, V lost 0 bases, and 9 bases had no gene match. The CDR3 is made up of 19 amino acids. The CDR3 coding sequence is TGTGCCAGCAGCTTGGTTTCTAGCGGGAGGTTTCCTAGCACAGATACGCAGTATTTT. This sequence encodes CASSLVSSGRFPSTDTQYF.

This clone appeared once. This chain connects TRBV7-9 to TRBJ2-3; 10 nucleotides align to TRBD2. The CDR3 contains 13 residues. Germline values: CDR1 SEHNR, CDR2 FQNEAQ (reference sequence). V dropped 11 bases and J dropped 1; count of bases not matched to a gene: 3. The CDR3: CAVGTSGTDTQYF. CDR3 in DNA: TGTGCCGTGGGGACTAGCGGCACAGATACGCAGTATTTT.

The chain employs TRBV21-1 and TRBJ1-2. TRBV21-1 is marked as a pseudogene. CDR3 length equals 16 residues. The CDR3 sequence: CASSKLLRMSNYGYTF. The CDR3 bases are TGTGCCAGCAGCAAACTATTGCGAATGTCTAACTATGGCTACACCTTC.

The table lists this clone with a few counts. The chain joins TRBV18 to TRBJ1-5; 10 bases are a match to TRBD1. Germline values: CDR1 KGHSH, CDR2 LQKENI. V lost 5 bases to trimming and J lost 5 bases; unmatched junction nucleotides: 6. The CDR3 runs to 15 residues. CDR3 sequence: CASSATGTGDQPQHF. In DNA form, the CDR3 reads TGTGCCAGCTCAGCAACAGGGACAGGGGATCAGCCCCAGCATTTT.

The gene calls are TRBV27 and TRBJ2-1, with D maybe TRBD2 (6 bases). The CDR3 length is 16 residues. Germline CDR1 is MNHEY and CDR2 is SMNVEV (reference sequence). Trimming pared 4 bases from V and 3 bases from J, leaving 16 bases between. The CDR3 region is CASSSSSAIYYNEQFF. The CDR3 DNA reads TGTGCCAGCAGTTCATCTAGCGCCATATACTACAATGAGCAGTTCTTC.

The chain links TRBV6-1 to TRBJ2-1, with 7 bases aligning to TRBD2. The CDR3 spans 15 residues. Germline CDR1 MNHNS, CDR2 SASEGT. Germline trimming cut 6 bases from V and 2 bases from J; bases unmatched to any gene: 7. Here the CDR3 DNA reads TGTGCCAGCAGAACTTCAGCGGGGCCCTACAATGAGCAGTTCTTC. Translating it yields CASRTSAGPYNEQFF.

The CDR3 DNA follows: TGTGCCAGCAGGCTCACAGGGGGGCACACTGAAGCTTTCTTT. Protein: CASRLTGGHTEAFF. The chain has TRBV28 and TRBJ1-1, with TRBD1 identical over 8 bases. Per the germline V gene, CDR1 is MDHEN and CDR2 is SYDVKM. The CDR3 has 14 residues. V trimming: 6 bases; J trimming: 3 bases; junction bases outside the gene matches: 6.

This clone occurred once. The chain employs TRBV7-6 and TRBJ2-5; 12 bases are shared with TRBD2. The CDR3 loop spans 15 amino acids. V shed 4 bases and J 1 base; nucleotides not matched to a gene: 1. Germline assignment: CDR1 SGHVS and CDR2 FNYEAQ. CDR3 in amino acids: CASSSSGGGQETQYF. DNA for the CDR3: TGTGCCAGCAGCTCTAGCGGGGGGGGCCAAGAGACCCAGTACTTC.